These 8 T cell receptor beta chains were all obtained from the same sample, sequenced in a study of metastatic and nonmetastatic thyroid tumors. Ahead of thyroid surgery, no patient had received treatment of any kind. TCRdb re-called the PCR reads with MiXCR. The sample shows some 36,000 clones, roughly a sixth of them seen only once. The sample taken for sequencing was blood. The receptors derive from a male donor with papillary thyroid cancer or a benign thyroid nodule (not recorded which). Some clones in this sample may be carry-over from other donors' samples.

In its sample, this clone is medium-sized (0.01 to 0.1%). The V and J genes are TRBV6-5 and TRBJ2-1; 14 bases agree with TRBD2. J was trimmed by 5 bases and V by 2 bases; bases with no gene match: 2. Germline CDR1 reads MNHEY; CDR2 reads SVGAGI. The CDR3 covers 16 residues. Written as DNA, the CDR3 is TGTGCCAGCAGTTACCTGGGACTAGCGGGGGACAATGAGCAGTTCTTC. Its protein product is CASSYLGLAGDNEQFF.

This clone was seen a handful of times. The chain is built from TRBV15 and TRBJ2-7; D remains unclear. Trimming cost V 3 bases and J 3 bases, with 6 bases left between them. Per germline, CDR1 LNHNV and CDR2 YYDKDF (reference sequence). The CDR3 consists of 12 residues. CDR3 coding DNA: TGTGCCACCAGCAGGGAATACTACGAGCAGTACTTC. It translates to CATSREYYEQYF. Based on the CDR3 plus reference TRBV15 and TRBJ2-7, the full variable domain is DAMVIQNPRYQVTQFGKPVTLSCSQTLNHNVMYWYQQKSSQAPKLLFHYYDKDFNNEADTPDNFQSRRPNTSFCFLDIRSPGLGDTAMYLCATSREYYEQYFGPGTRLTVT.

The table lists this clone with a few counts. The gene calls are TRBV24-1 and TRBJ2-3, with 7 bases lining up with TRBD2. Germline values: CDR1 KGHDR, CDR2 SFDVKD. The CDR3 is 15 amino acids. After removal of 8 bases from V and 2 bases from J, the junction contained 9 bases not matched to a gene. DNA of the CDR3: TGTGCCACCAACCATTGCGGGAGTATCACAGATACGCAGTATTTT. Translating it yields CATNHCGSITDTQYF.

By its share, this clone is medium-sized. V and J are TRBV2 and TRBJ2-3; D is undetermined. This CDR3 has 12 amino acids. The germline V and J ends were trimmed by 9 bases and 4 bases, with 11 bases remaining between them. CDR1 and CDR2 (germline): SNHLY, FYNNEI. The CDR3 DNA follows: TGTGCCAGTCAATTTCGGGCAGATACGCAGTATTTT. This encodes CASQFRADTQYF.

This clone occurred many times. The J gene is TRBJ2-5, the V gene TRBV12-3 or TRBV12-4, with D maybe TRBD2 (5 bases). This CDR3 comprises 15 residues. The V end lost 6 bases, the J end lost 2 bases, and 16 bases lay between the germline ends. CDR3 bases: TGTGCCAGCAGCTCAATTGGTAGCGATCAAGAGACCCAGTACTTC. The encoded protein is CASSSIGSDQETQYF.

This clone has a handful of counts. The genes are TRBV6-2 or TRBV6-3 and TRBJ1-6; maybe TRBD1 (5 bases). Germline values: CDR1 MNHEY, CDR2 SVGEGT. Trimming took 2 bases from V and 9 from J, leaving 17 bases between them. The CDR3 spans 16 residues. CDR3: CASSYLDPRQSSPLHF. The CDR3 DNA sequence: TGTGCCAGCAGTTACCTCGACCCCCGACAGAGTTCACCCCTCCACTTT.

The sample holds many counts of this clone. A read error may account for a junction end that differs from germline. The V gene is TRBV7-9, the J gene TRBJ2-5; 10 bases map to TRBD1. Germline V gene data show CDR1 as SEHNR and CDR2 as FQNEAQ (reference sequence). The CDR3 runs 12 residues. The CDR3 nucleotides are TGTGTCAGCAGCCCTGGACAGGGGGAGGAGTACTTC. Protein sequence: CVSSPGQGEEYF.

This clone was counted at least ten times. This may arise from a read error, as a much more abundant clone is one base away. The same CDR3 is also encoded by other DNA sequences in this sample. The chain's CDR3 is CASSPSGANVLTF. CDR3 DNA sequence: TGTGCCAGCAGCCCCTCTGGGGCCAACGTCCTGACTTTC. V is TRBV11-2 and J is TRBJ2-6; D is unclear. CDR1 and CDR2 from the germline V gene are SGHAT and FQNNGV. CDR3 length: 13 amino acids. V lost 5 bases and J lost 0, with 2 bases in between.